The 28 T cell receptor beta chains below were found in one sample sequenced in a study of cytomegalovirus exposure and HLA in healthy donors. With 60 Vbeta and 13 Jbeta primers, the PCR was carried out. The table came from immunoSEQ multiplex PCR; TCRdb's copy has only in-frame clones and leaves some out. The sample lists around 230,000 clones, around four fifths occurring once. The sequencing sample was made of PBMCs. The receptors were sampled from a boy between 10 and 17 years old in good health and CMV-seronegative.

The V gene is TRBV2, the J gene TRBJ2-3, with 10 bases aligning to TRBD2. Germline lookup yields CDR1 SNHLY and CDR2 FYNNEI. The CDR3 has 15 residues. The junction had 7 bases not matched to a gene; V was cut back by 9 bases and J by 1 base. DNA for the CDR3: TGTGCCAGAGGGGCCACTAGCGGGGGCACAGATACGCAGTATTTT. Its translation is CARGATSGGTDTQYF. Looking up the rest from reference TRBV2 and TRBJ2-3 gives the full variable domain: EPEVTQTPSHQVTQMGQEVILRCVPISNHLYFYWYRQILGQKVEFLVSFYNNEISEKSEIFDDQFSVERPDGSNFTLKIRSTKLEDSAMYFCARGATSGGTDTQYFGPGTRLTVL.

The V and J genes are TRBV4-2 and TRBJ2-3; 13 bases align to TRBD2. The germline gives CDR1 LGHNA, CDR2 YNFKEQ. This CDR3 region has 18 residues. The V and J ends lost 3 bases and 2 bases, in that order; junction bases with no gene match: 8. The CDR3 DNA sequence: TGTGCCAGCAGCCACAGGGGGACTAGCGGGGACCTCACAGATACGCAGTATTTT. Protein sequence: CASSHRGTSGDLTDTQYF.

V and J are TRBV15 and TRBJ1-2, with a possible D match to TRBD1 (6 bases). The V gene's germline CDR1 is LNHNV and CDR2 YYDKDF (reference sequence). The CDR3 runs to 14 residues. The germline V and J ends were trimmed by 0 bases and 10 bases, with 15 bases remaining between them. The CDR3 sequence is CATSRDRGHGIYTF. CDR3 in DNA: TGTGCCACCAGCAGAGATCGGGGACACGGGATCTACACCTTC.

The sample holds one count of this clone. As DNA, the CDR3 is TGTGCCAGCAGCCAAGAGCCAGGACTAGCGTCCGATGAGCAGTTCTTC. Its protein is CASSQEPGLASDEQFF. The chain links TRBV4-2 to TRBJ2-1; 9 nucleotides align to TRBD2. The germline CDR1 and CDR2 sequences are LGHNA and YNFKEQ. CDR3 length equals 16 residues. Unmatched junction bases numbered 8, after V lost 0 bases and J lost 8 bases.

The chain combines TRBV21-1 with TRBJ2-3; TRBD2 is the table's D call, not checked against the DNA. TRBV21-1 is described as a pseudogene. There are 15 residues in the CDR3. In DNA, the CDR3 is TGTGCCAGCAGCAAAGGACTAGCGGGAGCAGATACGCAGTATTTT. Translated: CASSKGLAGADTQYF.

This chain links TRBV4-1 with TRBJ1-1, with a weak D call TRBD1 (6 bases). The CDR3 runs to 16 residues. Trimming left V 3 bases short and J 1 base short, with 15 bases between. In germline, CDR1 is MGHRA, CDR2 YSYEKL. The CDR3: CASSHRRGQSNTEAFF. The DNA of the CDR3 is TGCGCCAGCAGCCACCGTCGGGGACAATCGAACACTGAAGCTTTCTTT.

This clone appeared once. The chain carries TRBV9 and TRBJ2-7; no firm D call. V lost 4 bases and J lost 1, with 18 bases in between. Germline values: CDR1 SGDLS, CDR2 YYNGEE. CDR3 length: 16 amino acids. The CDR3 loop is CASSPHPERFSYEQYF. As DNA, the CDR3 is TGTGCCAGCAGCCCCCACCCGGAGCGATTTTCCTACGAGCAGTACTTC.

The V and J genes are TRBV6-5 and TRBJ2-5; 9 bases are shared with TRBD1. CDR3 length equals 16 residues. Per the germline V gene, CDR1 is MNHEY and CDR2 is SVGAGI. The J segment lost 5 bases and the V segment lost 2 bases, leaving 9 bases of the junction unmatched. CDR3 sequence (DNA): TGTGCCAGCAGTTACCACCTGACAGGGGGGACCGAGACCCAGTACTTC. The encoded protein is CASSYHLTGGTETQYF.

The gene calls are TRBV5-1 and TRBJ2-3; TRBD2 matches at 15 bases. V shed 1 base and J 5 bases; nucleotides not matched to a gene: 11. The CDR3 totals 19 residues. Germline V gene lookup returns CDR1 SGHRS and CDR2 YFSETQ. CDR3 in DNA: TGCGCCAGCAGCTTGTCGGGACTAGCGGGGGGTACTCGGGAAGATACGCAGTATTTT. Translating gives CASSLSGLAGGTREDTQYF.

This clone was seen just once. The chain employs TRBV5-1 and TRBJ2-1; 10 bases line up with TRBD2. With 1 base clipped from V and 9 bases from J, the junction kept 4 bases outside the gene matches. This CDR3 spans 14 amino acids. Germline CDR1 reads SGHRS; CDR2 reads YFSETQ. The CDR3 sequence: CASSLTSGNSEQFF. CDR3 in DNA: TGCGCCAGCAGCTTGACTAGCGGGAATTCTGAGCAGTTCTTC.

This clone appeared a few times. The chain uses TRBV4-2 and TRBJ1-3, with TRBD1 as a possible D gene (5 bases). V dropped 0 bases and J dropped 4 bases, with 22 bases sitting between them. CDR3 length: 19 amino acids. Germline V gene data show CDR1 as LGHNA and CDR2 as YNFKEQ. This CDR3 reads CASSQDRWPTLDRGNTIYF. DNA of the CDR3: TGTGCCAGCAGCCAAGATAGATGGCCCACCCTCGACAGAGGAAACACCATATATTTT.

Notes on this clone: The identical CDR3 is also encoded by other nucleotide sequences in the sample. V is TRBV5-1 and J is TRBJ1-1; D is possibly TRBD1 (5 bases). V lost 1 base and J 1 base, leaving 5 bases between the germline ends. The germline V gene encodes CDR1 SGHRS and CDR2 YFSETQ. The CDR3 is 13 amino acids. CDR3 in DNA: TGCGCCAGCAGCTTGCAGGGGAACACTGAAGCTTTCTTT. It translates to CASSLQGNTEAFF.

J is TRBJ2-2 and V is TRBV4-1; possible D gene TRBD2, 6 bases. CDR1 is MGHRA and CDR2 is YSYEKL in the germline V gene. The CDR3 sequence is 15 residues long. Trimming cost V 6 bases and J 7 bases, with 18 bases left between them. The CDR3 bases are TGCGCCAGCAGGGAGACTAGACGAACGAACGGGGAGCTGTTTTTT. It encodes CASRETRRTNGELFF.

V and J are TRBV6-5 and TRBJ1-1; D unresolved. V gave up 0 bases and J gave up 4 bases, with 6 bases separating them. From germline, CDR1 is MNHEY and CDR2 SVGAGI. The CDR3 totals 13 residues. The CDR3 sequence is CASSYSFSTEAFF. DNA for the CDR3: TGTGCCAGCAGTTACTCGTTCTCCACTGAAGCTTTCTTT.

This chain links TRBV4-2 with TRBJ2-5; possibly TRBD2 for D (7 bases). In germline, CDR1 is LGHNA, CDR2 YNFKEQ. This CDR3 has 18 amino acids. V was clipped by 0 bases and J by 5 bases, with 22 bases between them. The CDR3 nucleotides read TGTGCCAGCAGCCAAGAGGCGCCAGGGGCGGGGGTCCGGGAGACCCAGTACTTC. It codes for CASSQEAPGAGVRETQYF.

The rearrangement uses TRBV9 and TRBJ2-1; D possibly corresponds to TRBD2 (7 bases). Per the germline V gene, CDR1 is SGDLS and CDR2 is YYNGEE. The CDR3 has 12 residues. V was pared by 0 bases and J by 12 bases, with 10 bases between. The chain's CDR3 is CASSVVGGRQFF. The CDR3 DNA reads TGTGCCAGCAGCGTAGTGGGGGGGCGGCAGTTCTTC.

The chain carries TRBV5-4 and TRBJ2-5; 7 bases align to TRBD2. The ends lost 4 bases at V and 3 bases at J; junction bases unmatched: 9. CDR1 is SGHNT, CDR2 YYREEE, per germline (reference sequence). The CDR3 consists of 15 residues. The CDR3 region is CASSQAAGVEETQYF. CDR3 sequence (DNA): TGTGCCAGCAGCCAGGCTGCGGGGGTGGAAGAGACCCAGTACTTC.

The chain has TRBV5-1 and TRBJ2-6, with 7 bases fitting TRBD1. The CDR3 has 16 amino acids. Germline assignment: CDR1 SGHRS and CDR2 YFSETQ. V lost 6 bases and J lost 0; bases outside the gene matches: 6. The CDR3 here is CASTGQVTSGANVLTF. Written as DNA, the CDR3 is TGCGCCAGCACCGGACAGGTTACCTCTGGGGCCAACGTCCTGACTTTC.

The V and J genes are TRBV5-1 and TRBJ1-5, with a weak D call TRBD1 (6 bases). V was trimmed by 0 bases and J by 2 bases, leaving 9 bases between them. The CDR3 contains 15 residues. Germline V lookup: CDR1 SGHRS, CDR2 YFSETQ. This CDR3 is CASSLGTVGNQPQHF. CDR3 in DNA: TGCGCCAGCAGCTTGGGGACAGTTGGCAATCAGCCCCAGCATTTT.

There are a few counts of this clone. This chain uses TRBV2 with TRBJ2-3, with D tentatively TRBD1 (6 bases). The CDR3 is made up of 15 amino acids. The V end lost 5 bases, the J end lost 1 base, and 13 bases lay between the germline ends. CDR1 and CDR2 from the germline V gene are SNHLY and FYNNEI. This CDR3 reads CASSPGVWGTDTQYF. The CDR3 bases are TGTGCCAGCAGTCCAGGGGTGTGGGGCACAGATACGCAGTATTTT.

V usage is TRBV6-1 and J usage is TRBJ2-5; TRBD1 matches at 8 bases. The CDR3 is 13 residues long. In germline, CDR1 is MNHNS, CDR2 SASEGT. The J segment lost 3 bases and the V segment lost 3 bases, leaving 0 bases of the junction unmatched. This CDR3 is CASSEDREETQYF. CDR3 DNA sequence: TGTGCCAGCAGTGAGGACAGGGAAGAGACCCAGTACTTC.

This clone was recorded a few times. This rearrangement joins TRBV14 to TRBJ2-5, with D unresolved. The V and J ends lost 6 bases and 5 bases respectively, with 10 bases between them. The CDR3 consists of 12 residues. Germline V gives CDR1 SGHDN, CDR2 FVKESK. CDR3 nucleotides: TGTGCCAGCAGTCCCACCCGGGAGACCCAGTACTTC. It encodes CASSPTRETQYF.

This clone was recorded a few times. The chain couples TRBV29-1 to TRBJ1-2; TRBD1 might be the D (6 bases). The CDR3 is 11 amino acids. Trimming removed 5 bases at V and 12 bases at J, with 16 bases between. Germline V lookup: CDR1 SQVTM, CDR2 ANQGSEA. The CDR3 loop reads CSVRTALWDTF. Written as DNA, the CDR3 is TGCAGCGTTCGGACAGCCCTCTGGGACACCTTC.

This chain links TRBV4-1 with TRBJ1-2, with D unresolved. CDR1 and CDR2 (germline): MGHRA, YSYEKL. V dropped 0 bases and J dropped 10 bases, with 9 bases sitting between them. The length of the CDR3 is 12 residues. The CDR3 spells CASSQDDEVYTF. DNA of the CDR3: TGCGCCAGCAGCCAAGATGACGAGGTCTACACCTTC.

This clone was detected only once. The CDR3 DNA reads as TGCGCCAGCAAACGGGGGGGACGGGGGGTGAACTATGGCTACACCTTC. It codes for CASKRGGRGVNYGYTF. The V gene is TRBV10-2, the J gene TRBJ1-2, with D maybe TRBD1 (5 bases). Per the germline V gene, CDR1 is WSHSY and CDR2 is SAAADI. Trimming left V 7 bases short and J 2 bases short, with 20 bases between. The CDR3 extends over 16 amino acids.

This sequence joins TRBV7-2 and TRBJ2-2; D is unresolved. Looked up from germline, CDR1 is SGHTA and CDR2 is FQGNSA. The CDR3 contains 14 residues. Between the trimmed V and J ends, which lost 5 bases and 8 bases, there was a span of 15 bases. The CDR3 sequence: CASSQKSERGELFF. DNA for the CDR3: TGTGCCAGCAGCCAAAAGTCAGAGAGGGGGGAGCTGTTTTTT.

The chain couples TRBV6-1 to TRBJ2-3, with 8 nucleotides matching TRBD2. Looked up from germline, CDR1 is MNHNS and CDR2 is SASEGT. V lost 5 bases, J lost 5 bases, and 6 bases stayed unmatched. The CDR3 is 14 amino acids. The CDR3 spells CASSRGGREDTQYF. CDR3 nucleotide sequence: TGTGCCAGCAGTCGGGGGGGGCGGGAAGATACGCAGTATTTT.

The chain combines TRBV30 with TRBJ2-7, with D perhaps matching TRBD2 (6 bases). V shed 6 bases and J shed 2 bases, with 17 bases lying between them. CDR3 length equals 14 residues. Looked up from germline, CDR1 is GTSNPN and CDR2 is SVGIG (reference sequence). The CDR3 loop is CACGKGGITYEQYF. CDR3 in DNA: TGTGCCTGTGGGAAGGGCGGGATCACCTACGAGCAGTACTTC. The variable domain in full, completed from reference TRBV30 and TRBJ2-7, reads SQTIHQWPATLVQPVGSPLSLECTVEGTSNPNLYWYRQAAGRGLQLLFYSVGIGQISSEVPQNLSASRPQDRQFILSSKKLLLSDSGFYLCACGKGGITYEQYFGPGTRLTVT.